This entry describes one TCR beta chain. The antigen is undetermined. The sample originates from a study of T-cell memory formation after mild COVID-19. As for the study in general: The TCR clusters were mostly specific to one donor. Study-wide results and caveats: Clones which contracted sat mainly in CM and EM if CD4+, and in EMRA if CD8+. Researchers found some responding clones in pre-infection memory, a sign that cross-reactive memory joined.

After 5'RACE with constant-segment primers, TCR alpha and TCR beta cDNA libraries carrying sample barcodes and UMIs were obtained. TCRdb re-called the 5' RACE reads with MiXCR, one entry per CDR3 protein. Found here are over 300,000 distinct CDR3 sequences, under 25% of them singletons; the top ten hold roughly 21%. Germline CDR1 LGHNA, CDR2 YNFKEQ. The CDR3 contains 14 residues. V was clipped by 1 base and J by 3 bases, with 9 bases between them. The J gene is TRBJ1-1, the V gene TRBV4-2, with D hard to call. Sequencing used PBMCs or a T cell subset sorted from them (not recorded which). The source is a man aged 18 to 30 who had mild COVID-19 (a few samples of this study predate the infection). Cell type and time point are not known. Here the CDR3 DNA reads TGTGCCAGCAGCCAAGCCGGACGGTACACTGAAGCTTTCTTT. Its translation is CASSQAGRYTEAFF.